This T cell receptor beta chain was captured by sequencing in a study of blood T cells in healthy people across ages. Germline assignment: CDR1 DFQATT and CDR2 SNEGSKA (reference sequence). The ends lost 6 bases at V and 0 bases at J; junction bases unmatched: 9. The CDR3 sequence is 15 residues long. A second PCR of 7 to 11 cycles used a sample-barcoded 5' primer and a J-beta primer mix. TCRdb re-called the 5' RACE reads through MiXCR, storing one row per CDR3 protein. The sample includes roughly 1,700,000 distinct CDR3 sequences, roughly 30% seen only once; the top ten take over 7%. Sequencing was carried out using blood. The chain combines TRBV20-1 with TRBJ2-5, with 8 bases aligning to TRBD2. This TCR derives from a woman younger than 45 in good health. CDR3 residues: CSALTSGRYQETQYF. CDR3 DNA: TGCAGTGCGCTAACTAGCGGAAGGTACCAAGAGACCCAGTACTTC.